Listed here are 23 T cell receptor beta chains from one sample, sequenced in a study of response to subunit inactivated influenza vaccine. Each CDR3 protein is one row after TCRdb ran MiXCR on the RT-PCR reads. There are around 520,000 distinct CDR3 sequences in the sample; roughly 23% occur only once, and under 2.5% lies in the top ten. This specimen consisted of CD4+ T cells sorted from PBMCs, obtained 5 to 6 days after vaccination. Receptors were obtained from a man aged 45 to 65 who received an inactivated influenza vaccine.

This chain links TRBV20-1 with TRBJ2-1; 10 bases fit TRBD2. The CDR3 is 13 residues long. The trim removed 6 bases at V and 10 bases at J, leaving 9 bases unmatched. Per the germline V gene, CDR1 is DFQATT and CDR2 is SNEGSKA (reference sequence). The CDR3 loop reads CSAPDPLAGEQFF. CDR3 nucleotides: TGCAGTGCCCCTGACCCACTAGCGGGAGAGCAGTTCTTC.

This chain uses TRBV20-1 with TRBJ2-5, with a weak D call TRBD1 (5 bases). Germline CDR1 is DFQATT and CDR2 is SNEGSKA (reference sequence). This CDR3 spans 15 amino acids. Trimming cost V 1 base and J 2 bases, with 14 bases left between them. The CDR3 protein is CSARGSWGLQETQYF. The CDR3 DNA follows: TGCAGTGCTAGAGGGAGCTGGGGCCTTCAAGAGACCCAGTACTTC.

The V gene is TRBV6-6, the J gene TRBJ1-1; D is uncertain. CDR1 MNHNY and CDR2 SVGAGI come from the germline V gene (reference sequence). The CDR3 covers 12 residues. Trimming left V 8 bases short and J 6 bases short, with 13 bases between. The CDR3 protein is CASAEPTPEAFF. The CDR3, as DNA: TGTGCCAGCGCGGAGCCGACCCCTGAAGCTTTCTTT.

Concerning this clonotype: With a much larger clone just one base away, this may be a read error. The rearrangement joins TRBV12-3 or TRBV12-4 to TRBJ2-3; D uncertain. The CDR3 contains 15 residues. V was shortened by 1 base and J by 7 bases, with 15 bases between the two germline ends. The CDR3 sequence is CASSLEPVKTYTQYF. The CDR3 nucleotides read TGTGCCAGCAGTTTAGAGCCCGTAAAAACATATACGCAGTATTTT.

V gene TRBV5-1 combines with J gene TRBJ2-1; TRBD2 matches at 10 bases. Germline V CDR1 and CDR2: SGHRS, YFSETQ. The CDR3 length is 19 residues. V shed 6 bases, J shed 7 bases, and the junction held 22 bases outside the gene matches. Here the CDR3 reads CASIQTPPLTGTSANEQFF. Here the CDR3 DNA reads TGCGCCAGCATCCAGACTCCCCCCTTAACCGGGACTAGCGCTAATGAGCAGTTCTTC.

In its sample, this clonotype was seen a few times. The chain uses TRBV28 and TRBJ2-1; D is unresolved. V was pared by 8 bases and J by 6 bases, with 11 bases between. Germline lookup yields CDR1 MDHEN and CDR2 SYDVKM. This CDR3 spans 12 amino acids. Here the CDR3 DNA reads TGTGCCAGCTCGGTAAGGATCAATGAGCAGTTCTTC. As protein: CASSVRINEQFF. Filled out from reference TRBV28 and TRBJ2-1, the complete variable domain reads DVKVTQSSRYLVKRTGEKVFLECVQDMDHENMFWYRQDPGLGLRLIYFSYDVKMKEKGDIPEGYSVSREKKERFSLILESASTNQTSMYLCASSVRINEQFFGPGTRLTVL.

This clonotype showed up just a few times. The chain employs TRBV12-3 or TRBV12-4 and TRBJ2-2; tentatively, D is TRBD2 (5 bases). Trimming shortened V by 6 bases and J by 8 bases, and 13 bases separated the two germline ends. The length of the CDR3 is 13 residues. This CDR3 is CASSTAGGGELFF. CDR3 nucleotide sequence: TGTGCCAGCAGCACCGCTGGCGGGGGGGAGCTGTTTTTT.

The CDR3 loop is CSVKGLAGFQETQYF. In DNA, the CDR3 is TGCAGCGTCAAGGGACTAGCGGGGTTCCAAGAGACCCAGTACTTC. J is TRBJ2-5 and V is TRBV29-1; 13 nucleotides line up with TRBD2. V was pared by 6 bases and J by 1 base, with 5 bases of the junction left unmatched. CDR1 and CDR2 (germline): SQVTM, ANQGSEA. CDR3 length equals 15 residues. The whole variable domain, filled in from reference TRBV29-1 and TRBJ2-5, reads SAVISQKPSRDICQRGTSLTIQCQVDSQVTMMFWYRQQPGQSLTLIATANQGSEATYESGFVIDKFPISRPNLTFSTLTVSNMSPEDSSIYLCSVKGLAGFQETQYFGPGTRLLVL.

CDR3 sequence reads: CASSPHLSQPQHF. CDR3 nucleotides: TGTGCCAGTAGTCCCCATCTTTCTCAGCCCCAGCATTTT. V gene TRBV19 combines with J gene TRBJ1-5, with D unresolved. The CDR3 has 13 amino acids. V dropped 5 bases and J dropped 6 bases, with 11 bases sitting between them. The V gene's germline CDR1 is LNHDA and CDR2 SQIVND (reference sequence). Full variable domain (outside the CDR3, taken from reference TRBV19 and TRBJ1-5): DGGITQSPKYLFRKEGQNVTLSCEQNLNHDAMYWYRQDPGQGLRLIYYSQIVNDFQKGDIAEGYSVSREKKESFPLTVTSAQKNPTAFYLCASSPHLSQPQHFGDGTRLSIL.

This chain links TRBV6-5 with TRBJ1-1; D gene ambiguous. With 0 bases removed from V and 0 bases from J, the gap between germline ends came to 11 bases. From germline, CDR1 is MNHEY and CDR2 SVGAGI. The CDR3 has 16 residues. CDR3 sequence (DNA): TGTGCCAGCAGTTACTCGCGGGTCCTGGTGAACACTGAAGCTTTCTTT. This translates into CASSYSRVLVNTEAFF.

The chain carries TRBV20-1 and TRBJ2-5; possibly TRBD2 for D (5 bases). CDR3 size: 14 residues. CDR1 is DFQATT and CDR2 is SNEGSKA in the germline V gene (reference sequence). Trimming removed 4 bases from V and 4 bases from J, with 16 bases in between. CDR3 coding DNA: TGCAGTGCTAATCTAGCAGGAGGTGTAGAGACCCAGTACTTC. It codes for CSANLAGGVETQYF.

J is TRBJ1-2 and V is TRBV7-2; D is ambiguous. V gave up 6 bases and J gave up 4 bases, with 12 bases separating them. In germline, CDR1 is SGHTA, CDR2 FQGNSA. The CDR3 runs to 13 residues. CDR3 loop: CASRAGSIYGYTF. The CDR3 bases are TGTGCCAGCAGGGCGGGGAGTATCTATGGCTACACCTTC. The full variable domain, its missing parts supplied by reference TRBV7-2 and TRBJ1-2, is GAGVSQSPSNKVTEKGKDVELRCDPISGHTALYWYRQSLGQGLEFLIYFQGNSAPDKSGLPSDRFSAERTGGSVSTLTIQRTQQEDSAVYLCASRAGSIYGYTFGSGTRLTVV.

This chain uses TRBV9 with TRBJ2-2, with a weak D call TRBD2 (6 bases). The V and J ends lost 0 bases and 1 base respectively, with 10 bases between them. This CDR3 region has 16 residues. Germline CDR1 SGDLS, CDR2 YYNGEE. The CDR3 is CASSVATGGNTGELFF. The CDR3, as DNA: TGTGCCAGCAGCGTAGCTACCGGGGGGAACACCGGGGAGCTGTTTTTT.

The chain carries TRBV5-1 and TRBJ2-7, with TRBD2 matching 11 bases. CDR3 size: 15 residues. The V segment lost 4 bases and the J segment 6 bases; nucleotides outside the gene matches: 9. The V gene's germline CDR1 is SGHRS and CDR2 YFSETQ. The CDR3 DNA reads as TGCGCCAGCAGCGACGGCGGACTAGCGGGCGCCGAGCAGTACTTC. It yields the protein CASSDGGLAGAEQYF. The complete variable domain, with remaining parts taken from reference TRBV5-1 and TRBJ2-7, reads KAGVTQTPRYLIKTRGQQVTLSCSPISGHRSVSWYQQTPGQGLQFLFEYFSETQRNKGNFPGRFSGRQFSNSRSEMNVSTLELGDSALYLCASSDGGLAGAEQYFGPGTRLTVT.

This clonotype has a count of ten or more. The chain links TRBV7-9 to TRBJ2-1; D not certain. V was clipped by 3 bases and J by 4 bases, with 13 bases between them. The CDR3 is 15 residues long. Germline lookup yields CDR1 SEHNR and CDR2 FQNEAQ (reference sequence). The CDR3 loop is CASSFRELGYNEQFF. The CDR3 DNA is TGTGCCAGCAGCTTTCGCGAGCTGGGTTACAATGAGCAGTTCTTC.

This clonotype was seen repeatedly, ten times or more. J is TRBJ2-5 and V is TRBV4-1, with 7 bases fitting TRBD2. Germline CDR1 and CDR2: MGHRA and YSYEKL. The CDR3 consists of 13 residues. The V gene end was trimmed by 2 bases and the J gene end by 4 bases; junction bases not matched to a gene: 1. CDR3: CASSQTGGETQYF. As DNA, the CDR3 is TGCGCCAGCAGCCAAACGGGGGGAGAGACCCAGTACTTC.

The chain employs TRBV28 and TRBJ2-5; D call uncertain. V was trimmed by 6 bases and J by 2 bases, leaving 13 bases between them. Germline V gene sequence: CDR1 MDHEN, CDR2 SYDVKM. The length of the CDR3 is 14 residues. This chain's CDR3 is CASSPSRRQETQYF. The CDR3 bases are TGTGCCAGCAGCCCCTCTCGGCGGCAAGAGACCCAGTACTTC.

The chain combines TRBV7-9 with TRBJ2-1, with TRBD2 identical over 7 bases. V dropped 2 bases and J dropped 7; count of bases not matched to a gene: 11. CDR1 and CDR2 from the germline V gene are SEHNR and FQNEAQ (reference sequence). The CDR3 runs 16 residues. CDR3: CASSLFGGSDPNEQFF. CDR3 coding DNA: TGTGCCAGCAGCTTATTCGGCGGGAGTGACCCAAATGAGCAGTTCTTC.

The rearrangement joins TRBV12-3 or TRBV12-4 to TRBJ2-3, with 13 bases lining up with TRBD2. The CDR3 sequence is 16 residues long. J was trimmed by 2 bases and V by 4 bases; bases with no gene match: 3. CDR3 in amino acids: CASSSGTSGDTDTQYF. For the CDR3, the DNA is TGTGCCAGCAGTTCCGGGACTAGCGGGGACACAGATACGCAGTATTTT.

This clonotype was picked up a small number of times. The rearrangement links TRBV15 to TRBJ2-7; D is possibly TRBD2 (6 bases). This CDR3 contains 15 residues. The V gene's germline CDR1 is LNHNV and CDR2 YYDKDF (reference sequence). V was clipped by 3 bases and J by 3 bases, with 15 bases between them. CDR3 coding DNA: TGTGCCACCAGCAGGGGAGGCAGGTTGGGCTACGAGCAGTACTTC. Its protein is CATSRGGRLGYEQYF.

This chain links TRBV24-1 with TRBJ2-3; 7 bases fit TRBD1. This CDR3 has 16 residues. Germline loops: CDR1 KGHDR, CDR2 SFDVKD. V was clipped by 4 bases and J by 0 bases; unmatched bases: 6. CDR3 region: CATSDPGGPSTDTQYF. CDR3 bases: TGTGCCACCAGTGACCCAGGGGGTCCTAGCACAGATACGCAGTATTTT.

At least ten counts were recorded for this clonotype. The chain joins TRBV12-3 or TRBV12-4 to TRBJ1-3; no definite D call. V dropped 6 bases and J dropped 0 bases, with 12 bases sitting between them. This CDR3 comprises 15 residues. The CDR3 DNA reads TGTGCCAGCAGCTCTGGAGGCATCTCTGGAAACACCATATATTTT. Translation gives CASSSGGISGNTIYF.

This clonotype appeared a few times. The chain uses TRBV6-2 or TRBV6-3 and TRBJ2-7, with TRBD1 matching 9 bases. The CDR3 length is 16 residues. V gave up 5 bases and J gave up 2 bases; unmatched junction bases: 10. Germline V gene data show CDR1 as MNHEY and CDR2 as SVGEGT. CDR3 DNA: TGTGCCAGCAGTAAATCCCGGGACAGGGCCACCTACGAGCAGTACTTC. It specifies CASSKSRDRATYEQYF.